This TCR beta chain was retrieved from a study of T cells expressing NK-cell markers. Overall study context: According to the study, TCR beta repertoires originated from sorted CD3+CD56+NKG2C+, CD3+CD56+NKG2C- and CD3+CD56-NKG2C+ T cells.

Libraries used 5'RACE template switching adding universal primer site and UMIs. TCRdb reprocessed the 5' RACE reads, with one entry per CDR3 protein and no DNA. Found here are some 450,000 distinct CDR3 sequences; the top ten clones hold about 7.3%. With regard to this clonotype: Its antigen is still unknown.

The CDR3 covers 16 residues. Germline-derived CDR1 and CDR2 are KGHSH and LQKENI. Points from the study as a whole: These clonotypes also led the CD3+CD56-NKG2C+ fraction in a handful of donors.

V is TRBV18 and J is TRBJ2-7; the D gene TCRdb calls, TRBD1, cannot be checked with no DNA. The sample comprised blood T cells: a sorted CD56 or NKG2C T cell subset, CD4+ or CD8+ T cells, or bulk PBMC T cells (not recorded which). This TCR derives from a woman aged 18 to 75 in good health. The CDR3 reads CASSPPQGRSSYEQYF.